The 32 T cell receptor beta chains presented below share a single source sample, sequenced in a study of T cells in Graves' hyperthyroidism and ophthalmopathy (dated 2019 in TCRdb). Preparation of the library involved multiplex PCR. Sequencer: Illumina HiSeq 2000. TCR beta CDR3 regions were amplified from RNA transcripts. The TCR CDR3 was subjected to a first round of RT-PCR using the HTBI primer set and the Qiagen OneStep RT-PCR kit. TCRdb applied fastp at Q25 and MiXCR to the public reads, then kept only in-frame beta chains. Records with the same CDR3 protein are collapsed into one entry carrying the most frequent genes and DNA. The sample table lists fewer than 200,000 distinct CDR3 sequences, roughly 10% of them with a count of one. Of the sample, around 20% falls within the top ten clones. Input material: blood. These receptors came from a woman younger than 35 with Graves' hyperthyroidism that later progressed to Graves' ophthalmopathy.

This clonotype has a count of ten or more. The chain employs TRBV7-2 and TRBJ1-5; 7 bases fit TRBD1. The CDR3 has 13 residues. CDR1 and CDR2 (germline): SGHTA, FQGNSA. J was trimmed by 7 bases and V by 5 bases; bases with no gene match: 5. The CDR3 region has the DNA TGTGCCAGCAGCCAACAGGGGTGGCAGCCCCAGCATTTT. Its protein product is CASSQQGWQPQHF.

The CDR3 reads CASSATGFGGTGELFF. In nucleotides, the CDR3 is TGTGCCAGCAGCGCTACAGGATTCGGGGGGACCGGGGAGCTGTTTTTT. This sequence joins TRBV25-1 and TRBJ2-2, with 7 nucleotides matching TRBD2. This CDR3 region has 16 residues. V trimming: 6 bases; J trimming: 5 bases; junction bases outside the gene matches: 12. The germline V gene encodes CDR1 MGHDK and CDR2 SYGVNS.

The chain links TRBV2 to TRBJ2-1; TRBD1 aligns across 9 bases. Per the germline V gene, CDR1 is SNHLY and CDR2 is FYNNEI. The CDR3 totals 18 residues. J was trimmed by 4 bases and V by 3 bases; bases with no gene match: 13. The CDR3 loop is CASSDAPGQGSGYNEQFF. CDR3 sequence (DNA): TGTGCCAGCAGTGATGCACCGGGACAGGGCAGCGGGTACAATGAGCAGTTCTTC.

There are many counts of this clonotype. This rearrangement joins TRBV2 to TRBJ1-1, with D possibly being TRBD1 (5 bases). The CDR3 sequence is 14 residues long. Germline V gene sequence: CDR1 SNHLY, CDR2 FYNNEI. The V end lost 6 bases, the J end lost 4 bases, and 15 bases lay between the germline ends. CDR3 protein: CASRTGAPGTEAFF. The CDR3 bases are TGTGCCAGCAGAACCGGGGCGCCCGGCACTGAAGCTTTCTTT.

The chain employs TRBV2 and TRBJ2-7; weak D call: TRBD2 (7 bases). The CDR3 loop spans 14 amino acids. V gave up 7 bases and J gave up 3 bases, with 16 bases separating them. Germline V CDR1 and CDR2: SNHLY, FYNNEI. CDR3 sequence reads: CASIRGTGGYEQYF. The DNA for the CDR3 is TGTGCCAGCATTAGGGGGACGGGGGGCTACGAGCAGTACTTC.

This clonotype was counted ten times or more. CDR3 protein: CSARDFSGRIHEQYF. DNA of the CDR3: TGCAGTGCTAGAGATTTTAGCGGGAGAATTCACGAGCAGTACTTC. This chain links TRBV20-1 with TRBJ2-7; TRBD2 agrees at 9 bases. Germline V CDR1 and CDR2: DFQATT, SNEGSKA (reference sequence). J was trimmed by 5 bases and V by 0 bases; bases with no gene match: 8. CDR3 length: 15 residues.

This clonotype was seen many times. The rearrangement joins TRBV10-3 to TRBJ1-5; 7 bases match TRBD1. CDR1 and CDR2 (germline): ENHRY, SYGVKD. Unmatched junction bases numbered 4, after V lost 6 bases and J lost 2 bases. CDR3 length equals 14 residues. The chain's CDR3 is CAISAGQRNQPQHF. The DNA for the CDR3 is TGTGCCATCAGCGCGGGACAGCGCAATCAGCCCCAGCATTTT.

This clonotype came up many times. The chain joins TRBV7-3 to TRBJ2-3; TRBD1 matches 7 bases. V lost 5 bases, J lost 2 bases, and 4 bases stayed unmatched. The germline CDR1 and CDR2 sequences are SGHTA and FQGTGA. The CDR3 spans 14 residues. DNA for the CDR3: TGTGCCAGCAGCCCGGGACAGAACACAGATACGCAGTATTTT. Residues: CASSPGQNTDTQYF. The whole variable domain, filled in from reference TRBV7-3 and TRBJ2-3, reads GAGVSQTPSNKVTEKGKYVELRCDPISGHTALYWYRQSLGQGPEFLIYFQGTGAADDSGLPNDRFFAVRPEGSVSTLKIQRTERGDSAVYLCASSPGQNTDTQYFGPGTRLTVL.

Ten or more counts support this clonotype. The chain couples TRBV27 to TRBJ2-1, with D possibly matching TRBD1 (5 bases). The germline gives CDR1 MNHEY, CDR2 SMNVEV (reference sequence). The CDR3 consists of 14 residues. Trimming cost V 1 base and J 2 bases, with 6 bases left between them. CDR3 sequence: CASSLLGPYNEQFF. As DNA, the CDR3 is TGTGCCAGCAGTTTATTGGGGCCCTACAATGAGCAGTTCTTC.

The genes are TRBV28 and TRBJ1-5; D is unresolved. Looked up from germline, CDR1 is MDHEN and CDR2 is SYDVKM. Trimming shortened V by 1 base and J by 2 bases, and 15 bases separated the two germline ends. The CDR3 has 17 amino acids. CDR3 sequence reads: CASSLFGLLLGNQPQHF. The CDR3 nucleotides read TGTGCCAGCAGTTTATTCGGCCTTTTGTTGGGCAATCAGCCCCAGCATTTT.

This clonotype occurred many times. V gene TRBV12-5 combines with J gene TRBJ1-1; no clear D gene. This CDR3 is built from 17 residues. Trimming removed 2 bases from V and 0 bases from J, with 16 bases in between. Germline V gene sequence: CDR1 LGHNT, CDR2 FRNRAP. CDR3 region: CASGLWSKITLNTEAFF. In DNA form, the CDR3 reads TGTGCTAGTGGTTTGTGGTCGAAAATAACCCTGAACACTGAAGCTTTCTTT.

This clonotype was detected ten times or more. V is TRBV18 and J is TRBJ1-1; no firm D call. The V gene lost 6 bases and the J gene lost 5 bases, with 16 bases spanning the gap. The CDR3 is 14 amino acids. Germline V CDR1 and CDR2: KGHSH, LQKENI. CDR3 region: CASSLKPRETEAFF. DNA of the CDR3: TGTGCCAGCTCCCTCAAGCCGCGTGAAACTGAAGCTTTCTTT.

This clonotype has a count of ten or more. The genes are TRBV6-1 and TRBJ1-1; no clear D gene. CDR1 is MNHNS and CDR2 is SASEGT in the germline V gene. The CDR3 runs to 14 residues. V lost 7 bases and J 0 bases, leaving 12 bases between the germline ends. CDR3 coding DNA: TGTGCCAGCATCGAGCAGAGCATGAACACTGAAGCTTTCTTT. Translated: CASIEQSMNTEAFF.

This clonotype appeared many times. V is TRBV2 and J is TRBJ2-5; the D gene is possibly TRBD2 (6 bases). Germline V gene lookup returns CDR1 SNHLY and CDR2 FYNNEI. Trimming took off 4 bases at V and 1 base at J, with 7 bases between the two ends. This CDR3 has 13 residues. CDR3 DNA sequence: TGTGCCAGCAGTGTCGGGGGCCAAGAGACCCAGTACTTC. This encodes CASSVGGQETQYF.

The table lists this clonotype with many counts. This chain connects TRBV2 to TRBJ1-1, with TRBD1 matching over 12 bases. With 7 bases clipped from V and 9 bases from J, the junction kept 12 bases outside the gene matches. The CDR3 runs to 15 residues. CDR1 is SNHLY and CDR2 is FYNNEI in the germline V gene. The CDR3 nucleotides are TGTGCCAGCACCAGGGACAGGGGGCGAACACTGAAAGCTTTCTTT. Translated, it gives CASTRDRGRTLKAFF.

This clonotype was detected many times. The chain combines TRBV6-1 with TRBJ1-2; 9 nucleotides align to TRBD1. The CDR3 length is 13 residues. The germline V gene has CDR1 MNHNS and CDR2 SASEGT. V was pared by 6 bases and J by 7 bases, with 6 bases of the junction left unmatched. This CDR3 reads CASSETGGSGYTF. The CDR3 DNA follows: TGTGCCAGCAGCGAGACAGGGGGATCTGGCTACACCTTC.

This clonotype was detected many times. The V call is TRBV7-3, the J call TRBJ1-1; TRBD1 matches at 11 bases. The CDR3 is made up of 19 amino acids. The germline CDR1 and CDR2 sequences are SGHTA and FQGTGA. V lost 4 bases and J lost 5; bases outside the gene matches: 18. CDR3 in DNA: TGTGCCAGCAGCTCGCTACCCGGGACAGGGGGTGGCGTAAATACTGAAGCTTTCTTT. It translates to CASSSLPGTGGGVNTEAFF.

V gene TRBV5-4 combines with J gene TRBJ2-1; 8 nucleotides match TRBD2. The length of the CDR3 is 13 residues. Trimming cost V 2 bases and J 8 bases; bases outside gene matches: 3. CDR1 is SGHNT, CDR2 YYREEE, per germline (reference sequence). The CDR3 sequence is CASSFREGYEQFF. CDR3 nucleotides: TGTGCCAGCAGCTTCCGGGAGGGCTATGAGCAGTTCTTC.

V is TRBV15 and J is TRBJ2-1; 7 positions agree with TRBD2. The V and J ends lost 8 bases and 2 bases, in that order; junction bases with no gene match: 6. CDR1 is LNHNV and CDR2 is YYDKDF in the germline V gene (reference sequence). This CDR3 region has 14 residues. CDR3 coding DNA: TGTGCCACCCTAGCTAGCGGAGCCTACAATGAGCAGTTCTTC. It encodes CATLASGAYNEQFF.

This clonotype came up many times. The chain joins TRBV15 to TRBJ2-7, with D perhaps TRBD1 (5 bases). The ends were cut back, 0 bases at V and 5 bases at J, with 14 bases in the middle. The CDR3 is 15 amino acids. Germline V lookup: CDR1 LNHNV, CDR2 YYDKDF (reference sequence). Here the CDR3 reads CATSRDGAGSDEQYF. As DNA, the CDR3 is TGTGCCACCAGCAGAGATGGTGCAGGGTCAGACGAGCAGTACTTC.

This clonotype has ten or more counts. The chain has TRBV20-1 and TRBJ1-4; weak D call: TRBD1 (5 bases). Germline V lookup: CDR1 DFQATT, CDR2 SNEGSKA (reference sequence). The CDR3 spans 14 residues. Trimming took off 3 bases at V and 8 bases at J, with 16 bases between the two ends. For the CDR3, the DNA is TGCAGTGCTAGGGACTCCAGGGAATCGGAAAAACTGTTTTTT. Amino acids: CSARDSRESEKLFF.

In its sample, this clonotype was seen many times. The chain combines TRBV28 with TRBJ2-5, with a tentative D call TRBD2 (5 bases). CDR1 is MDHEN, CDR2 SYDVKM, per germline. The CDR3 runs 17 residues. The V gene lost 5 bases and the J gene lost 2 bases, with 21 bases spanning the gap. CDR3 coding DNA: TGTGCCAGCAGTCTCCCCTCCGGGGTCGCAACTCAAGAGACCCAGTACTTC. Translating it yields CASSLPSGVATQETQYF.

The sample holds many counts of this clonotype. The rearrangement links TRBV5-1 to TRBJ1-1; TRBD1 matches at 9 bases. After removal of 5 bases from V and 3 bases from J, the junction contained 5 bases not matched to a gene. CDR1 and CDR2 (germline): SGHRS, YFSETQ. The CDR3 has 14 amino acids. Written as DNA, the CDR3 is TGCGCCAGCAGTTTCCGGGACAGGGACACTGAAGCTTTCTTT. As protein: CASSFRDRDTEAFF.

This clonotype was found many times. This chain joins TRBV28 and TRBJ2-7; weak D call: TRBD1 (6 bases). The CDR3 sequence is 16 residues long. V lost 6 bases to trimming and J lost 0 bases, with 18 bases between them. Germline V gives CDR1 MDHEN, CDR2 SYDVKM. The CDR3 DNA sequence: TGTGCCAGCAGCCCTCCGGAAGGGGGTGCCTCCTACGAGCAGTACTTC. Its translation: CASSPPEGGASYEQYF.

This clonotype has ten or more counts. The V call is TRBV7-8, the J call TRBJ2-1; D unclear. V was pared by 4 bases and J by 7 bases, with 5 bases between. Germline lookup yields CDR1 SGHVS and CDR2 FQNEAQ. This CDR3 spans 11 amino acids. CDR3 region: CASSSKNEQFF. The CDR3, as DNA: TGTGCCAGCAGCTCTAAAAATGAGCAGTTCTTC. Together with reference TRBV7-8 and TRBJ2-1, the CDR3 gives the full variable domain: GAGVSQSPRYKVAKRGQDVALRCDPISGHVSLFWYQQALGQGPEFLTYFQNEAQLDKSGLPSDRFFAERPEGSVSTLKIQRTQQEDSAVYLCASSSKNEQFFGPGTRLTVL.

This clonotype was picked up many times. The rearrangement links TRBV20-1 to TRBJ1-6; a weak D match, TRBD1 (5 bases). The V end was cut by 2 bases, the J end by 5 bases, with 13 bases between. The CDR3 has 15 amino acids. The germline gives CDR1 DFQATT, CDR2 SNEGSKA (reference sequence). The CDR3 nucleotides read TGCAGTGCTAGACCTTCCCGGGGCAATAATTCACCCCTCCACTTT. Its protein is CSARPSRGNNSPLHF.

This clonotype was counted at least ten times. The chain has TRBV2 and TRBJ2-1, with 7 bases lining up with TRBD2. Germline CDR1 SNHLY, CDR2 FYNNEI. V shed 5 bases and J 9 bases; nucleotides not matched to a gene: 10. This CDR3 comprises 14 residues. The CDR3 reads CASSWRGGRGEQFF. The DNA of the CDR3 is TGTGCCAGCAGTTGGAGGGGCGGGAGAGGTGAGCAGTTCTTC.

The chain joins TRBV20-1 to TRBJ2-3, with 10 bases that match TRBD2. The CDR3 is 17 residues long. J gave up 4 bases and V 0 bases, and 10 bases lay outside the gene matches. Germline CDR1 reads DFQATT; CDR2 reads SNEGSKA (reference sequence). CDR3 coding DNA: TGCAGTGCTAGAGATATTTGGACTAGCGGTCGTCCAGATACGCAGTATTTT. Protein product: CSARDIWTSGRPDTQYF.

V and J are TRBV9 and TRBJ1-1, with D tentatively TRBD1 (5 bases). Germline V gene lookup returns CDR1 SGDLS and CDR2 YYNGEE. The CDR3 consists of 14 residues. V dropped 7 bases and J dropped 2 bases, with 15 bases sitting between them. This chain's CDR3 is CASAPGVGNTEAFF. CDR3 DNA: TGTGCCAGCGCGCCGGGGGTAGGTAACACTGAAGCTTTCTTT.

This clonotype was observed at least ten times. This rearrangement joins TRBV30 to TRBJ1-2, with a tentative D call TRBD1 (6 bases). The V end was cut by 0 bases, the J end by 7 bases, with 18 bases between. The CDR3 contains 15 residues. The germline gives CDR1 GTSNPN, CDR2 SVGIG (reference sequence). CDR3 sequence (DNA): TGTGCCTGGAGTGTACAAGGGACACCCGCTGGTGGCTACACCTTC. This encodes CAWSVQGTPAGGYTF.

This clonotype was seen at least ten times. The J gene is TRBJ1-5, the V gene TRBV24-1; the D is unclear. Trimming pared 3 bases from V and 0 bases from J, leaving 11 bases between. This CDR3 has 16 residues. The germline V gene has CDR1 KGHDR and CDR2 SFDVKD. The CDR3 is CATSDGTVYSNQPQHF. DNA for the CDR3: TGTGCCACCAGTGATGGTACAGTTTATAGCAATCAGCCCCAGCATTTT.

The chain carries TRBV4-2 and TRBJ1-3; D is perhaps TRBD1 (5 bases). The CDR3 is 15 amino acids. V lost 4 bases to trimming and J lost 3 bases, with 13 bases between them. Germline V lookup: CDR1 LGHNA, CDR2 YNFKEQ. The DNA of the CDR3 is TGTGCCAGCAGCCCCCCCCGCGGGGGTGGAAACACCATATATTTT. This translates into CASSPPRGGGNTIYF.